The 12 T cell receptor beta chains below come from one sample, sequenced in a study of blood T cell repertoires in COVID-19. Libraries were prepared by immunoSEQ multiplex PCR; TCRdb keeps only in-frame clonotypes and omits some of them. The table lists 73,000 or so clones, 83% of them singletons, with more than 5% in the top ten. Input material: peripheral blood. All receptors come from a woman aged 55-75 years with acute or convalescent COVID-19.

The CDR3, as DNA: TGTGCCAGCAGCCTCGGGACAGGGGAAAAACTGTTTTTT. Translation: CASSLGTGEKLFF. The chain has TRBV11-1 and TRBJ1-4; TRBD1 agrees at 9 bases. The trim removed 5 bases at V and 8 bases at J, leaving 3 bases unmatched. The CDR3 consists of 13 residues. CDR1 is SGHAT and CDR2 is FQDESV in the germline V gene (reference sequence). The entire variable domain, with the rest obtained from reference TRBV11-1 and TRBJ1-4, is as follows: EAEVAQSPRYKITEKSQAVAFWCDPISGHATLYWYRQILGQGPELLVQFQDESVVDDSQLPKDRFSAERLKGVDSTLKIQPAELGDSAMYLCASSLGTGEKLFFGSGTQLSVL.

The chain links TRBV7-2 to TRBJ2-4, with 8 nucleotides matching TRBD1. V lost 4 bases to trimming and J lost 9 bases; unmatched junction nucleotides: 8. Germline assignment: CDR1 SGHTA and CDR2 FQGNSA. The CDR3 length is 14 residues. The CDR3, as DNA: TGTGCCAGCAGCTCCGGACAGGGTTATAGCATTCAGTACTTC. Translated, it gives CASSSGQGYSIQYF.

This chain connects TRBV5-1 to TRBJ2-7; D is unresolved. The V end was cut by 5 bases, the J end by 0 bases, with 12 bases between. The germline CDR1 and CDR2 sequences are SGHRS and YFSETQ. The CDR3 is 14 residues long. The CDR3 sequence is CASRQTENSYEQYF. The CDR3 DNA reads TGCGCCAGCAGGCAGACTGAAAACTCCTACGAGCAGTACTTC.

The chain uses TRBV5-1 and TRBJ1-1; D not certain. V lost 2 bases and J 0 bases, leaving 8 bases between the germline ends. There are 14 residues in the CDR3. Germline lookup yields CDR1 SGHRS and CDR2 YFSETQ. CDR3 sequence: CASSFARMNTEAFF. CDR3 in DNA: TGCGCCAGCAGCTTTGCGAGAATGAACACTGAAGCTTTCTTT.

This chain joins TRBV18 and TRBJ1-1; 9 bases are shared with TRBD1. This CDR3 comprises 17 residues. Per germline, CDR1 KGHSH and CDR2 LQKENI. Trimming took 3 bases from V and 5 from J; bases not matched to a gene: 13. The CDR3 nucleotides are TGTGCCAGCTCACCTCCGGACAGGGGATTTACTAGGACTGAAGCTTTCTTT. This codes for CASSPPDRGFTRTEAFF.

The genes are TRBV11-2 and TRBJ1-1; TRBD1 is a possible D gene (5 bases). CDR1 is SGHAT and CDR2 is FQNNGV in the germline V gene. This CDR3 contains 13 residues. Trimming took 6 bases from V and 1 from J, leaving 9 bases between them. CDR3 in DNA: TGTGCCAGCAGTTCCCAGGGGAACACTGAAGCTTTCTTT. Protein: CASSSQGNTEAFF. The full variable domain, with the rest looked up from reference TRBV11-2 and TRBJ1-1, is EAGVAQSPRYKIIEKRQSVAFWCNPISGHATLYWYQQILGQGPKLLIQFQNNGVVDDSQLPKDRFSAERLKGVDSTLKIQPAKLEDSAVYLCASSSQGNTEAFFGQGTRLTVV.

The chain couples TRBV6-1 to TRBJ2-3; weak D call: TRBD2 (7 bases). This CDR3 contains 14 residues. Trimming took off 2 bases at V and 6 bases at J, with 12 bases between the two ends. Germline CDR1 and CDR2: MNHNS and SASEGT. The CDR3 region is CASSERGAYDTQYF. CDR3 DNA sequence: TGTGCCAGCAGTGAACGGGGGGCCTATGATACGCAGTATTTT.

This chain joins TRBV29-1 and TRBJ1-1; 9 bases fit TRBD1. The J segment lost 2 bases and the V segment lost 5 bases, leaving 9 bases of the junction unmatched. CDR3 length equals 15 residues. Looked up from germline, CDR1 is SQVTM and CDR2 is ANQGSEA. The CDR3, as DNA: TGCAGCGTTCCTGCATTGGGACAGGGAAACACTGAAGCTTTCTTT. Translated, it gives CSVPALGQGNTEAFF.

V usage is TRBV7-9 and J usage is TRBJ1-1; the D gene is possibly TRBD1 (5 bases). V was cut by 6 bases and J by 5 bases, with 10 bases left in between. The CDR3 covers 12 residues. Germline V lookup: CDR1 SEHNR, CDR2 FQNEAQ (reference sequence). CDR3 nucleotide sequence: TGTGCCAGCAGGCTGGGGGGGACTGAAGCTTTCTTT. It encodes CASRLGGTEAFF.

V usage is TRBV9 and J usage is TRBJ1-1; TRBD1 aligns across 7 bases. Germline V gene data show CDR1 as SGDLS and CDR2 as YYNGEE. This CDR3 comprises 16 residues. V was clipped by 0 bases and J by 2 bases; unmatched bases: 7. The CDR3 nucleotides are TGTGCCAGCAGCGTAGGCGAAAACAGGGGAAACACTGAAGCTTTCTTT. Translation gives CASSVGENRGNTEAFF.

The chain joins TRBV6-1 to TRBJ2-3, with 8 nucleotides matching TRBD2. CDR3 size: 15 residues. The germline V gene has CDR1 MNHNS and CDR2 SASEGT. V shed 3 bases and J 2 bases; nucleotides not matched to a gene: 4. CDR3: CASSETSAVTDTQYF. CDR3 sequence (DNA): TGTGCCAGCAGTGAGACTAGCGCGGTCACAGATACGCAGTATTTT.

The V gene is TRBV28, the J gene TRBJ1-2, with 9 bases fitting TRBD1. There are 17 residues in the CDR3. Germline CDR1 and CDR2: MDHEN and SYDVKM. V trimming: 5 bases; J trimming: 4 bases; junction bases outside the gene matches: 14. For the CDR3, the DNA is TGTGCCAGCAGTCCTGCCGGGACAGGGATCTTAGGCTATGGCTACACCTTC. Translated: CASSPAGTGILGYGYTF.